Each of the 8 T cell receptor beta chains below was sequenced from the same sample in a study of blood T cell repertoires in COVID-19. The repertoire was sequenced with immunoSEQ multiplex PCR; TCRdb's copy has only in-frame clones and lacks some. Of around 230,000 clones listed, about 80% were seen once; the top ten hold roughly 9.6%. The sequencing sample was made of peripheral blood. These TCRs come from a woman over 75 with acute or convalescent COVID-19.

This sequence joins TRBV6-5 and TRBJ1-1; 7 nucleotides match TRBD1. V was pared by 5 bases and J by 4 bases, with 10 bases of the junction left unmatched. The CDR3 contains 15 residues. CDR1 is MNHEY and CDR2 is SVGAGI in the germline V gene. The CDR3 nucleotides are TGTGCCAGCAGTCGGCCCGGACAGGTGGCCACTGAAGCTTTCTTT. This gives the protein CASSRPGQVATEAFF.

This clone came up a few times. V usage is TRBV6-6 and J usage is TRBJ2-5; 7 bases are a match to TRBD2. The CDR3 runs 14 residues. Germline CDR1 and CDR2: MNHNY and SVGAGI (reference sequence). V was clipped by 6 bases and J by 5 bases; unmatched bases: 9. DNA of the CDR3: TGTGCCAGCAGCCTCGGGCGGGGAGGGGAGACCCAGTACTTC. It codes for CASSLGRGGETQYF.

The J gene is TRBJ2-2, the V gene TRBV19; the D gene is possibly TRBD1 (5 bases). Germline-derived CDR1 and CDR2 are LNHDA and SQIVND (reference sequence). V was clipped by 1 base and J by 1 base, with 10 bases between them. The CDR3 is made up of 16 amino acids. The CDR3 sequence: CASSIGTRVNTGELFF. CDR3 sequence (DNA): TGTGCCAGTAGTATAGGAACCAGGGTGAACACCGGGGAGCTGTTTTTT.

This rearrangement joins TRBV5-1 to TRBJ1-1; no firm D call. The germline gives CDR1 SGHRS, CDR2 YFSETQ. The CDR3 runs 14 residues. V dropped 0 bases and J dropped 2 bases, with 8 bases sitting between them. The CDR3 DNA sequence: TGCGCCAGCAGCTTGGGGGCCTCTAACACTGAAGCTTTCTTT. The encoded protein is CASSLGASNTEAFF.

The chain uses TRBV2 and TRBJ2-3; TRBD2 matches at 9 bases. Per germline, CDR1 SNHLY and CDR2 FYNNEI. CDR3 length: 14 amino acids. V shed 4 bases, J shed 4 bases, and the junction held 3 bases outside the gene matches. CDR3 DNA: TGTGCCAGCAGTGTGGGCGGGGGGGCAGATACGCAGTATTTT. Translation: CASSVGGGADTQYF.

This clone showed up just once. The sample carries other DNA sequences with the same CDR3. The chain employs TRBV2 and TRBJ2-1; 11 nucleotides line up with TRBD1. Trimming at V came to 5 bases and at J to 9 bases, leaving 6 bases not matched to a gene. CDR3 length: 14 amino acids. Germline V lookup: CDR1 SNHLY, CDR2 FYNNEI. The CDR3 coding sequence is TGTGCCAGCAGTCGGGACAGGGGGGCGAGTGAGCAGTTCTTC. Translated, it gives CASSRDRGASEQFF.

This chain uses TRBV6-4 with TRBJ2-1, with D possibly matching TRBD2 (7 bases). CDR3 length: 15 residues. Germline V gene lookup returns CDR1 MRHNA and CDR2 SNTAGT. The V end lost 6 bases, the J end lost 5 bases, and 17 bases lay between the germline ends. CDR3 amino acids: CASRGAGLQDNEQFF. CDR3 DNA: TGTGCCAGCAGGGGGGCGGGACTACAAGACAATGAGCAGTTCTTC.

V gene TRBV6-5 combines with J gene TRBJ1-2; tentatively, D is TRBD1 (5 bases). This CDR3 region has 15 residues. Between the trimmed V and J ends, which lost 3 bases and 2 bases, there was a span of 13 bases. Germline loops: CDR1 MNHEY, CDR2 SVGAGI. The CDR3 DNA sequence: TGTGCCAGCAGTTATTCAAGGACATTGAACTATGGCTACACCTTC. Translating gives CASSYSRTLNYGYTF.